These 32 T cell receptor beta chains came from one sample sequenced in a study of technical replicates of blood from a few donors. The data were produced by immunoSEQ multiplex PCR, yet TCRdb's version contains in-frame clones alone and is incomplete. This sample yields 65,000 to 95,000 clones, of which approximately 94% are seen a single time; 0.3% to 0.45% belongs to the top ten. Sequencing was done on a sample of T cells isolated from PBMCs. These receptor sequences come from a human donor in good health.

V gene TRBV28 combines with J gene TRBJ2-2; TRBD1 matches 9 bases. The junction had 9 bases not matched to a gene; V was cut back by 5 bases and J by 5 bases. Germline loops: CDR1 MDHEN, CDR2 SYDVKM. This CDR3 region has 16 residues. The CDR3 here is CASSPRQGVYTGELFF. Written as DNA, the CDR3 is TGTGCCAGCAGTCCTCGACAGGGGGTATATACCGGGGAGCTGTTTTTT.

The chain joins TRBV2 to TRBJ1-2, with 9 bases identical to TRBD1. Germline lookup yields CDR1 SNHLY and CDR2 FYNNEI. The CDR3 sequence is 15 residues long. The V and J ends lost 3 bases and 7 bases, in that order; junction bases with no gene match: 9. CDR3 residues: CASSDGDRVESGYTF. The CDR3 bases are TGTGCCAGCAGTGATGGGGACAGGGTGGAGAGTGGCTACACCTTC. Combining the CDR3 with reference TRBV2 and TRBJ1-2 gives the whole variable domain EPEVTQTPSHQVTQMGQEVILRCVPISNHLYFYWYRQILGQKVEFLVSFYNNEISEKSEIFDDQFSVERPDGSNFTLKIRSTKLEDSAMYFCASSDGDRVESGYTFGSGTRLTVV.

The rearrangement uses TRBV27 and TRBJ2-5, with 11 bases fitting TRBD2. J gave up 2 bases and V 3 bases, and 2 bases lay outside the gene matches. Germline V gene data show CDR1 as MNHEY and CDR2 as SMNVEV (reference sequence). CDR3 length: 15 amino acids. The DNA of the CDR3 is TGTGCCAGCAGTTTTAGCGGGAGGGTACAAGAGACCCAGTACTTC. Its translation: CASSFSGRVQETQYF.

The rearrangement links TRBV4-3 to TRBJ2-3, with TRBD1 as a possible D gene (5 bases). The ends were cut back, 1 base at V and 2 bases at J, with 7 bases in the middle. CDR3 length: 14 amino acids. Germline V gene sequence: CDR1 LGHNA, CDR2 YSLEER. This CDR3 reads CASSQAQVTDTQYF. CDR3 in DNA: TGCGCCAGCAGCCAAGCACAGGTCACAGATACGCAGTATTTT.

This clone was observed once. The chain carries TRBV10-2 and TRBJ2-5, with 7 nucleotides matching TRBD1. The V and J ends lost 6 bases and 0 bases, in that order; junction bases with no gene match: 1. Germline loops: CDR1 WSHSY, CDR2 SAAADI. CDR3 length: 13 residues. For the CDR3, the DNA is TGCGCCAGCAGGGGACAGAACCAAGAGACCCAGTACTTC. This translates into CASRGQNQETQYF.

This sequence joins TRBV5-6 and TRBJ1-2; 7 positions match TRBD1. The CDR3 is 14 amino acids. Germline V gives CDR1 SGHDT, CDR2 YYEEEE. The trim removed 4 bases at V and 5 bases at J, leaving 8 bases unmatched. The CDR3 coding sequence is TGTGCCAGCAGCCCCCCGGGGACAGTATATGGCTACACCTTC. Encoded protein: CASSPPGTVYGYTF.

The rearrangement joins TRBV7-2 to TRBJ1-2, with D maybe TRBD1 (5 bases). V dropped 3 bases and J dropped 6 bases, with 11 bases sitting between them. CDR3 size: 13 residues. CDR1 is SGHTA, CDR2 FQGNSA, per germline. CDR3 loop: CASSLAGLHGYTF. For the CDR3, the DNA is TGTGCCAGCAGCTTGGCAGGGTTACATGGCTACACCTTC.

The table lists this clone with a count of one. The CDR3 reads CASATYEQYF. CDR3 sequence (DNA): TGTGCCAGCGCGACATACGAGCAGTACTTC. The chain links TRBV11-2 to TRBJ2-7, with unresolved D. CDR1 and CDR2 from the germline V gene are SGHAT and FQNNGV. The CDR3 runs to 10 residues. The V end lost 8 bases, the J end lost 4 bases, and 6 bases lay between the germline ends.

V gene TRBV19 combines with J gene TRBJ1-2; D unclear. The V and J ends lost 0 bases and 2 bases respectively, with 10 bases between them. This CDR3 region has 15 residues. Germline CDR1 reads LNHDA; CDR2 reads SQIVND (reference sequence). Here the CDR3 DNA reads TGTGCCAGTAGTATAGAACTAGGGATGAACTATGGCTACACCTTC. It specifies CASSIELGMNYGYTF.

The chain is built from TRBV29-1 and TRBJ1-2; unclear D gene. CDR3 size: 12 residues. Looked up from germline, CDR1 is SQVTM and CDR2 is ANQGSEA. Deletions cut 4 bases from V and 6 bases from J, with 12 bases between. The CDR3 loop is CSVVEGANGYTF. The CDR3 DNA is TGCAGCGTTGTAGAGGGAGCGAATGGCTACACCTTC.

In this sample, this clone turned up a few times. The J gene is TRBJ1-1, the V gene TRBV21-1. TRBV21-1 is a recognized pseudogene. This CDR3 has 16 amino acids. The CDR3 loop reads CASSKARPGRNTEAFF. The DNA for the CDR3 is TGTGCCAGCAGCAAAGCGCGTCCGGGAAGGAACACTGAAGCTTTCTTT.

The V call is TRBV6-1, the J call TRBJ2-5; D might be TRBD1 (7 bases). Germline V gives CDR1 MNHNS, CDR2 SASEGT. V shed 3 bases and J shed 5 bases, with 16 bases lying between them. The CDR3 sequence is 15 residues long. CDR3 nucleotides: TGTGCCAGCAGTGAGGCTTCAGGGGGGTGGGAGACCCAGTACTTC. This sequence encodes CASSEASGGWETQYF.

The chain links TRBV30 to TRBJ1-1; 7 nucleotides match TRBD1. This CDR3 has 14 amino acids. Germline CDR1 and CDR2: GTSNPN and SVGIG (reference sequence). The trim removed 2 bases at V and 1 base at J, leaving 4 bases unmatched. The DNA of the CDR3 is TGTGCCTGGAGTAGGGACAGCCGGAACACTGAAGCTTTCTTT. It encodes CAWSRDSRNTEAFF.

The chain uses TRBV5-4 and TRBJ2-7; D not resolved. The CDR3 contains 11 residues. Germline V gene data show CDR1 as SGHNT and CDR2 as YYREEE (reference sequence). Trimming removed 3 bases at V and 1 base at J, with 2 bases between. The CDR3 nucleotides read TGTGCCAGCAGCTCGTCCTACGAGCAGTACTTC. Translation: CASSSSYEQYF. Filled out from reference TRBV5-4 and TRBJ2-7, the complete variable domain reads ETGVTQSPTHLIKTRGQQVTLRCSSQSGHNTVSWYQQALGQGPQFIFQYYREEENGRGNFPPRFSGLQFPNYSSELNVNALELDDSALYLCASSSSYEQYFGPGTRLTVT.

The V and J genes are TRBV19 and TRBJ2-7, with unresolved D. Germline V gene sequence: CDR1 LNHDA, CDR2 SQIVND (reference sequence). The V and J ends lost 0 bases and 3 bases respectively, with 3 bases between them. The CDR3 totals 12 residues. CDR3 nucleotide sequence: TGTGCCAGTAGTATAGATAACTACGAGCAGTACTTC. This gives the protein CASSIDNYEQYF.

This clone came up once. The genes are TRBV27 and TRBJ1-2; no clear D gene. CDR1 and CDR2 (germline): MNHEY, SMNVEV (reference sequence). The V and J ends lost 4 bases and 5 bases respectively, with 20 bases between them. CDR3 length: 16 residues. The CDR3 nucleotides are TGTGCCAGCAGTTCCTTGGGAGGCGGAAGAAATTATGGCTACACCTTC. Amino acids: CASSSLGGGRNYGYTF.

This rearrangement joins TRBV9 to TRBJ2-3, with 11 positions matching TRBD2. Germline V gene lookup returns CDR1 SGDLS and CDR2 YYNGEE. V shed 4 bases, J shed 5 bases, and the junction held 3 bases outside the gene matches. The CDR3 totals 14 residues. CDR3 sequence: CASSLGTSGDTQYF. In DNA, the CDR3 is TGTGCCAGCAGCCTTGGGACTAGCGGAGATACGCAGTATTTT.

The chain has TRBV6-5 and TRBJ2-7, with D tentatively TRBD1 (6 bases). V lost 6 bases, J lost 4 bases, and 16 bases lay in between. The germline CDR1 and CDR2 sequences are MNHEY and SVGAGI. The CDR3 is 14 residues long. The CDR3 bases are TGTGCCAGCAGCGCGCCGGGACACAGATACGAGCAGTACTTC. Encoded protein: CASSAPGHRYEQYF.

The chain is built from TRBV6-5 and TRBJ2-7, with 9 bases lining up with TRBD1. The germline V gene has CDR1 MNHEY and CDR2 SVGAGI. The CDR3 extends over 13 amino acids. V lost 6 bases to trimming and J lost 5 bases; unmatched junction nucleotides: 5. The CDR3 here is CASRTGGSNEQYF. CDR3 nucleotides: TGTGCCAGCAGGACAGGGGGTTCGAACGAGCAGTACTTC.

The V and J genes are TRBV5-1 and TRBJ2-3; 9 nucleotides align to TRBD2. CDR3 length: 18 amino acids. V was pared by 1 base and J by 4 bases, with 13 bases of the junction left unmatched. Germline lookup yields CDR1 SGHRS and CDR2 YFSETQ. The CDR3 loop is CASSLSLYSGRGADTQYF. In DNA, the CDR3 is TGCGCCAGCAGCTTGTCGCTTTATAGCGGGAGAGGGGCAGATACGCAGTATTTT.

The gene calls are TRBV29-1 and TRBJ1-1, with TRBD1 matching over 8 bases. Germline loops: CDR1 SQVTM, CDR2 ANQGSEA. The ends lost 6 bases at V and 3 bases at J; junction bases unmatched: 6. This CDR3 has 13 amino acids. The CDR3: CSVETGGDTEAFF. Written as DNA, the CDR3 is TGCAGCGTCGAAACAGGGGGAGACACTGAAGCTTTCTTT.

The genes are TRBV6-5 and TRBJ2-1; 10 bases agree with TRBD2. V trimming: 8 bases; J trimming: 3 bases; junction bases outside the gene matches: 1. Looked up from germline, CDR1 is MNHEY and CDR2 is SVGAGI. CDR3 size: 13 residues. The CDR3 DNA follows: TGTGCCAGCCGGACTAGCGGCTACAATGAGCAGTTCTTC. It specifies CASRTSGYNEQFF.

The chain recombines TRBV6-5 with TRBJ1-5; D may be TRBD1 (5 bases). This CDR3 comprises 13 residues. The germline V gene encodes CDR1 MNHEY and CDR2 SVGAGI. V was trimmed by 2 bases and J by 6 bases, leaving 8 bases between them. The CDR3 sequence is CASSYQGGQPQHF. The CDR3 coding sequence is TGTGCCAGCAGTTACCAGGGTGGTCAGCCCCAGCATTTT.

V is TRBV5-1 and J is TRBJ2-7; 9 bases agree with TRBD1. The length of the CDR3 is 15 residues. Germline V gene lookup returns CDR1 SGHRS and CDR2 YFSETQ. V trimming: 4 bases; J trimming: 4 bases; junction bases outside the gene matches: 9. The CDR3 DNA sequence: TGCGCCAGCAGCCCATGGGACAGGGAAGTTTACGAGCAGTACTTC. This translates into CASSPWDREVYEQYF.

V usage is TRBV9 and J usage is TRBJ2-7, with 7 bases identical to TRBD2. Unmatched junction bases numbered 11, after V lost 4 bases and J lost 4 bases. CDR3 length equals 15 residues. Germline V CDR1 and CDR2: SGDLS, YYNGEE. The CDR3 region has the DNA TGTGCCAGCAGCCCCAAAAGCGGGGTCCATTACGAGCAGTACTTC. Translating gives CASSPKSGVHYEQYF.

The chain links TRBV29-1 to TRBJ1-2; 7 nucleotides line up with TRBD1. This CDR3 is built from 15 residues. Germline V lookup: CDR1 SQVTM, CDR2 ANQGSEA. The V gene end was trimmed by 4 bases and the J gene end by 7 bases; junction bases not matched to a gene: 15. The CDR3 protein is CSVAQQDAGGAGYTF. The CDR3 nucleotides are TGCAGCGTTGCCCAGCAGGACGCAGGGGGAGCTGGCTACACCTTC.

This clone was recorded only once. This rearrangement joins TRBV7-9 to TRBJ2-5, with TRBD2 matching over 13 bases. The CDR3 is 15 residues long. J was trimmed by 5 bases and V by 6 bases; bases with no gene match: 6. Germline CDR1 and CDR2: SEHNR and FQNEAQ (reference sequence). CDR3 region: CASSRILAGGETQYF. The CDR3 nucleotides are TGTGCCAGCAGTCGCATACTAGCGGGGGGGGAGACCCAGTACTTC.

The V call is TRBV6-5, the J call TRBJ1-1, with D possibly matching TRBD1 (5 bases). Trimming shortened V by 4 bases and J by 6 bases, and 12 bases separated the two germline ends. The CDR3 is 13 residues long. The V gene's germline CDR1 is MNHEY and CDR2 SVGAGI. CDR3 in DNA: TGTGCCAGCAGTTCCAGGGTTGGAGCTGAAGCTTTCTTT. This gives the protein CASSSRVGAEAFF.

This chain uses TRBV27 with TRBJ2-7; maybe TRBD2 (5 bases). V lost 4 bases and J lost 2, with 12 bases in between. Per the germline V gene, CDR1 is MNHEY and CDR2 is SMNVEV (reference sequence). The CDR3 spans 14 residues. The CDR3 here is CASSWGEGTYEQYF. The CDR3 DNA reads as TGTGCCAGCAGTTGGGGAGAGGGAACCTACGAGCAGTACTTC.

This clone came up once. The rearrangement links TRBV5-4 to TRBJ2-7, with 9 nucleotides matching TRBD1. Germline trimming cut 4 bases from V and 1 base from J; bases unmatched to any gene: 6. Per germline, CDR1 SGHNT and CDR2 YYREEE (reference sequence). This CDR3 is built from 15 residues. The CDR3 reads CASSMDRGISYEQYF. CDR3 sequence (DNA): TGTGCCAGCAGCATGGACAGGGGTATATCCTACGAGCAGTACTTC.

The DNA for the CDR3 is TGTGCCAGCAGCCCGGGTGGGGCCAACGTCCTGACTTTC. It is translated as CASSPGGANVLTF. The V gene is TRBV9, the J gene TRBJ2-6; D is unresolved. Germline V CDR1 and CDR2: SGDLS, YYNGEE. The V end lost 4 bases, the J end lost 3 bases, and 5 bases lay between the germline ends. The CDR3 loop spans 13 amino acids.

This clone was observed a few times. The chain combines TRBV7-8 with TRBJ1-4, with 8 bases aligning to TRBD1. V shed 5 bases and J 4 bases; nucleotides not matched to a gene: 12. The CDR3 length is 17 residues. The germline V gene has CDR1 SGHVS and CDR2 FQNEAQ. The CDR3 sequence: CASSEFQGAENNEKLFF. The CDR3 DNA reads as TGTGCCAGCAGCGAGTTTCAGGGGGCAGAAAATAATGAAAAACTGTTTTTT.